The 28 T cell receptor beta chains presented below share a single source sample, sequenced in a study of shared clonotypes between healthy human individuals. Repertoires were generated with immunoSEQ multiplex PCR, while TCRdb's copy carries only in-frame clones and drops some. This table has 2 million to 2.5 million clones, under 97% appearing once. The sequenced sample consisted of naive CD4+ T cells sorted from blood. Indicated subset: CD45RA+ positively selected. All receptors come from a young man in good health.

The J gene is TRBJ1-5, the V gene TRBV19, with D possibly being TRBD1 (6 bases). CDR1 is LNHDA and CDR2 is SQIVND in the germline V gene (reference sequence). The CDR3 is made up of 15 amino acids. V lost 9 bases to trimming and J lost 2 bases, with 17 bases between them. The CDR3 DNA reads TGTGCCAGCTCTCCAGGGGTTCTGGGCAATCAGCCCCAGCATTTT. This gives the protein CASSPGVLGNQPQHF.

The genes are TRBV5-4 and TRBJ2-7; 9 nucleotides align to TRBD1. Trimming cost V 4 bases and J 6 bases; bases outside gene matches: 11. CDR3 length equals 15 residues. In germline, CDR1 is SGHNT, CDR2 YYREEE (reference sequence). Written as DNA, the CDR3 is TGTGCCAGCAGCAGTCGGGCCGGGACAGGGAGCGAGCAGTACTTC. Its translation: CASSSRAGTGSEQYF.

V usage is TRBV5-1 and J usage is TRBJ1-2; D not certain. The CDR3 sequence is 12 residues long. Germline V gene lookup returns CDR1 SGHRS and CDR2 YFSETQ. V was cut by 4 bases and J by 13 bases, with 17 bases left in between. The CDR3 nucleotides read TGCGCCAGCAGCCCACCCTTATTTGTTTTCACCTTC. Its protein product is CASSPPLFVFTF. The entire variable domain, with the rest obtained from reference TRBV5-1 and TRBJ1-2, is as follows: KAGVTQTPRYLIKTRGQQVTLSCSPISGHRSVSWYQQTPGQGLQFLFEYFSETQRNKGNFPGRFSGRQFSNSRSEMNVSTLELGDSALYLCASSPPLFVFTFGSGTRLTVV.

V gene TRBV27 combines with J gene TRBJ1-3; 7 bases map to TRBD1. The CDR3 spans 16 residues. From germline, CDR1 is MNHEY and CDR2 SMNVEV (reference sequence). V lost 7 bases and J lost 0; bases outside the gene matches: 9. CDR3 in DNA: TGTGCCAGCACCCGGACAGGAGCTTCCTCTGGAAACACCATATATTTT. Translation: CASTRTGASSGNTIYF.

The chain is built from TRBV27 and TRBJ2-7; D is uncertain. Germline V lookup: CDR1 MNHEY, CDR2 SMNVEV (reference sequence). The V end lost 2 bases, the J end lost 2 bases, and 16 bases lay between the germline ends. This CDR3 spans 16 amino acids. This chain's CDR3 is CASSLKGSWVPYEQYF. For the CDR3, the DNA is TGTGCCAGCAGTTTAAAGGGTAGCTGGGTCCCCTACGAGCAGTACTTC.

This sequence joins TRBV27 and TRBJ1-1, with 7 bases identical to TRBD1. The J segment lost 4 bases and the V segment lost 0 bases, leaving 5 bases of the junction unmatched. This CDR3 spans 15 amino acids. Per germline, CDR1 MNHEY and CDR2 SMNVEV (reference sequence). CDR3 sequence (DNA): TGTGCCAGCAGTTTATCCGGGACAGCGGCCACTGAAGCTTTCTTT. Protein product: CASSLSGTAATEAFF.

Comment on this clone: Other DNA sequences in this specimen translate into the identical CDR3. The gene calls are TRBV6-5 and TRBJ1-2; D is unclear. The V and J ends lost 6 bases and 4 bases respectively, with 6 bases between them. CDR1 is MNHEY, CDR2 SVGAGI, per germline. CDR3 length: 11 residues. In DNA, the CDR3 is TGTGCCAGCAGGGCAGGCTATGGCTACACCTTC. This gives the protein CASRAGYGYTF.

The CDR3, as DNA: TGTGCCAGCAGTTTTCGACTAGCGGGGAACACCGGGGAGCTGTTTTTT. Translated, it gives CASSFRLAGNTGELFF. The rearrangement links TRBV27 to TRBJ2-2; 10 bases are shared with TRBD2. With V trimmed by 3 bases and J by 1 base, 2 bases remained unmatched. The CDR3 length is 16 residues. The V gene's germline CDR1 is MNHEY and CDR2 SMNVEV (reference sequence).

The chain carries TRBV5-1 and TRBJ2-7; tentative D call: TRBD1 (6 bases). Per germline, CDR1 SGHRS and CDR2 YFSETQ. V dropped 0 bases and J dropped 3 bases, with 10 bases sitting between them. This CDR3 has 14 amino acids. CDR3 amino acids: CASSLATGHYEQYF. The CDR3 DNA sequence: TGCGCCAGCAGCTTGGCCACGGGACACTACGAGCAGTACTTC.

For this clone: This sample also contains other DNA sequences that code for the same CDR3. The V call is TRBV20-1, the J call TRBJ2-7; D not resolved. CDR3 length: 11 residues. Germline CDR1 DFQATT, CDR2 SNEGSKA (reference sequence). Between the trimmed V and J ends, which lost 6 bases and 0 bases, there was a span of 6 bases. The CDR3 region is CSARVSYEQYF. The CDR3 region has the DNA TGCAGTGCCCGGGTCTCCTACGAGCAGTACTTC.

Only one count was recorded for this clone. The same CDR3 can be traced to other DNA sequences in this sample. This sequence joins TRBV18 and TRBJ1-1; 8 bases are a match to TRBD1. Germline V gives CDR1 KGHSH, CDR2 LQKENI. Trimming at V came to 6 bases and at J to 1 base, leaving 4 bases not matched to a gene. This CDR3 has 14 residues. In DNA form, the CDR3 reads TGTGCCAGCTCCGGACAGGGCGCGAACACTGAAGCTTTCTTT. It yields the protein CASSGQGANTEAFF. Using reference TRBV18 and TRBJ1-1 for the parts outside the CDR3, the full variable domain is NAGVMQNPRHLVRRRGQEARLRCSPMKGHSHVYWYRQLPEEGLKFMVYLQKENIIDESGMPKERFSAEFPKEGPSILRIQQVVRGDSAAYFCASSGQGANTEAFFGQGTRLTVV.

V and J are TRBV29-1 and TRBJ2-3, with D possibly matching TRBD2 (5 bases). Trimming removed 6 bases at V and 4 bases at J, with 8 bases between. This CDR3 is 11 amino acids long. CDR1 and CDR2 from the germline V gene are SQVTM and ANQGSEA. The chain's CDR3 is CSVGNSDTQYF. For the CDR3, the DNA is TGCAGCGTCGGGAATTCAGATACGCAGTATTTT.

This sequence joins TRBV7-9 and TRBJ1-2; TRBD1 is a possible D gene (5 bases). The CDR3 runs 15 residues. Germline assignment: CDR1 SEHNR and CDR2 FQNEAQ (reference sequence). The ends were cut back, 1 base at V and 4 bases at J, with 13 bases in the middle. The CDR3 here is CASSLDSGRVYGYTF. CDR3 DNA: TGTGCCAGCAGCTTAGATTCAGGGCGGGTCTATGGCTACACCTTC.

For the CDR3, the DNA is TGTGCCAGCAGCGTAGCTAGGGAAACCGGGGAGCTGTTTTTT. Its protein product is CASSVARETGELFF. The rearrangement links TRBV9 to TRBJ2-2, with unresolved D. The CDR3 spans 14 residues. The germline gives CDR1 SGDLS, CDR2 YYNGEE. The germline V and J ends were trimmed by 0 bases and 5 bases, with 8 bases remaining between them.

The rearrangement uses TRBV7-9 and TRBJ1-4; tentative D call: TRBD1 (6 bases). The germline CDR1 and CDR2 sequences are SEHNR and FQNEAQ (reference sequence). The CDR3 runs to 15 residues. The V and J ends lost 2 bases and 8 bases respectively, with 15 bases between them. The CDR3 loop reads CASSLSQGQGEKLFF. The CDR3 coding sequence is TGTGCCAGCAGCTTATCACAGGGCCAGGGGGAAAAACTGTTTTTT.

The CDR3 protein is CASSEAAQPQHF. CDR3 coding DNA: TGTGCCAGCAGTGAAGCGGCACAGCCCCAGCATTTT. This chain joins TRBV6-1 and TRBJ1-5; unclear D gene. V was trimmed by 0 bases and J by 7 bases, leaving 4 bases between them. Germline-derived CDR1 and CDR2 are MNHNS and SASEGT. This CDR3 is built from 12 residues.

The chain employs TRBV14 and TRBJ1-2; D is undetermined. CDR1 is SGHDN, CDR2 FVKESK, per germline. V lost 1 base, J lost 5 bases, and 11 bases lay in between. The CDR3 has 14 residues. CDR3 DNA sequence: TGTGCCAGCAGCCAAGGGACCCTGAGGTATGGCTACACCTTC. Translation gives CASSQGTLRYGYTF.

This sequence joins TRBV27 and TRBJ1-4, with D possibly matching TRBD1 (5 bases). The CDR3 runs to 14 residues. V lost 6 bases, J lost 4 bases, and 12 bases lay in between. Germline CDR1 reads MNHEY; CDR2 reads SMNVEV (reference sequence). CDR3 residues: CASRSTAHNEKLFF. The CDR3 DNA reads TGTGCCAGCAGATCGACAGCCCATAATGAAAAACTGTTTTTT.

The chain combines TRBV7-6 with TRBJ2-7; 8 bases align to TRBD2. J gave up 1 base and V 5 bases, and 10 bases lay outside the gene matches. The CDR3 has 16 residues. From germline, CDR1 is SGHVS and CDR2 FNYEAQ. The CDR3 protein is CASSPGGGTTSYEQYF. The CDR3 coding sequence is TGTGCCAGCAGCCCCGGCGGGGGGACTACATCCTACGAGCAGTACTTC.

The gene calls are TRBV6-5 and TRBJ1-6; no clear D. Germline CDR1 reads MNHEY; CDR2 reads SVGAGI. The CDR3 contains 15 residues. The V end was cut by 0 bases, the J end by 9 bases, with 12 bases between. CDR3 nucleotide sequence: TGTGCCAGCAGTTACTCCGAGACCGGAACTTCACCCCTCCACTTT. Amino acid sequence: CASSYSETGTSPLHF.

The J gene is TRBJ2-5, the V gene TRBV27, with D perhaps matching TRBD1 or TRBD2 (5 bases each). V was cut by 6 bases and J by 5 bases, with 19 bases left in between. Per the germline V gene, CDR1 is MNHEY and CDR2 is SMNVEV (reference sequence). The CDR3 is 15 residues long. This CDR3 is CASSLNPGPPETQYF. CDR3 nucleotide sequence: TGTGCCAGCAGCCTCAATCCGGGGCCCCCGGAGACCCAGTACTTC.

The rearrangement links TRBV2 to TRBJ1-6; 9 bases match TRBD1. The J segment lost 5 bases and the V segment lost 10 bases, leaving 3 bases of the junction unmatched. The CDR3 covers 13 residues. CDR1 SNHLY and CDR2 FYNNEI come from the germline V gene. CDR3 loop: CANRDRDNSPLHF. DNA of the CDR3: TGTGCCAACCGGGACAGGGATAATTCACCCCTCCACTTT.

About this clone itself: At the DNA level, this CDR3 is encoded by other sequences in the same sample as well. V usage is TRBV6-1 and J usage is TRBJ1-2, with 7 positions matching TRBD1. With V trimmed by 1 base and J by 7 bases, 6 bases remained unmatched. Germline loops: CDR1 MNHNS, CDR2 SASEGT. CDR3 length: 14 amino acids. Here the CDR3 reads CASSEEAGGSGYTF. Here the CDR3 DNA reads TGTGCCAGCAGTGAAGAAGCAGGGGGATCTGGCTACACCTTC.

The chain has TRBV11-2 and TRBJ1-1; the match to TRBD1 covers 7 bases. The CDR3 sequence is 14 residues long. Germline lookup yields CDR1 SGHAT and CDR2 FQNNGV. Germline trimming cut 6 bases from V and 4 bases from J; bases unmatched to any gene: 8. The CDR3 loop reads CASRRTGVSTEAFF. Written as DNA, the CDR3 is TGTGCCAGCAGGCGAACAGGGGTATCCACTGAAGCTTTCTTT.

V usage is TRBV7-2 and J usage is TRBJ2-1, with 7 bases aligning to TRBD2. Germline V CDR1 and CDR2: SGHTA, FQGNSA. The J segment lost 4 bases and the V segment lost 8 bases, leaving 5 bases of the junction unmatched. The CDR3 is made up of 13 amino acids. The CDR3 DNA reads as TGTGCCAGCGGCGGGGGAAAATACAATGAGCAGTTCTTC. Its protein product is CASGGGKYNEQFF.

The genes are TRBV18 and TRBJ1-2; D not resolved. V was pared by 3 bases and J by 8 bases, with 19 bases between. The CDR3 is made up of 15 amino acids. CDR1 and CDR2 from the germline V gene are KGHSH and LQKENI. The CDR3 bases are TGTGCCAGCTCACCGGCCGGTGAAGGGATTAGGGGCTACACCTTC. Translated: CASSPAGEGIRGYTF.

This rearrangement joins TRBV4-1 to TRBJ2-3; D might be TRBD1 (5 bases). The CDR3 totals 14 residues. V was clipped by 2 bases and J by 6 bases, with 12 bases between them. The germline CDR1 and CDR2 sequences are MGHRA and YSYEKL. Here the CDR3 reads CASSQILRVDTQYF. CDR3 nucleotides: TGCGCCAGCAGCCAAATCCTCAGGGTTGATACGCAGTATTTT.

CDR3 residues: CASSYRGASPSYEQYF. CDR3 bases: TGTGCCAGCAGTTACCGTGGGGCCTCCCCTTCCTACGAGCAGTACTTC. J is TRBJ2-7 and V is TRBV27; weak D call: TRBD1 (5 bases). The CDR3 is 16 amino acids. Germline CDR1 MNHEY, CDR2 SMNVEV (reference sequence). The V gene lost 4 bases and the J gene lost 1 base, with 17 bases spanning the gap.